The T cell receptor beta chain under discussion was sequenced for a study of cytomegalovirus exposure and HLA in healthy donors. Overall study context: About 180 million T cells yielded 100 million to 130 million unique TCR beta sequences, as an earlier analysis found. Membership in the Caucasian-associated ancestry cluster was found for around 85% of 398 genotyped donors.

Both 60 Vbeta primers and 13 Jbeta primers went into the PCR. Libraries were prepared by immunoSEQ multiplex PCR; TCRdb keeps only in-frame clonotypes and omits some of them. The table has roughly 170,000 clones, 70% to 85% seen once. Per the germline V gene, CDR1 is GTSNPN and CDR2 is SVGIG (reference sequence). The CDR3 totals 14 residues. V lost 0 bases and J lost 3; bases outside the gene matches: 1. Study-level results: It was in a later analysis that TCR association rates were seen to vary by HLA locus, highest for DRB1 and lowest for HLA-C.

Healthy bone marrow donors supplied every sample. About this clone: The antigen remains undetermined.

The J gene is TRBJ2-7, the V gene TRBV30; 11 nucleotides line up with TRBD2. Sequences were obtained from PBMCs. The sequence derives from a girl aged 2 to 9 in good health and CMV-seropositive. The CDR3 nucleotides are TGTGCCTGGAGTGTAGGGACTAGCGGCTACGAGCAGTACTTC. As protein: CAWSVGTSGYEQYF.